Following are 6 T cell receptor beta chains from one sample sequenced in a study of T cell clonotyping in hematopoietic cell transplantation (TCRdb year 2021). Libraries were made using the immunoSEQ multiplex PCR assay. In its TCRdb copy, this immuneACCESS table keeps in-frame sequences only and misses some clones. Where compared with another copy, unresolved V genes explain less than half of these, and the others have no known cause. The sample table contains about 45,000 clones; only one count was recorded for around 80% of them. Jointly, the top ten make up approximately 5.3% of the sample. The time point label on this specimen signifies: recipient sample about 28 days before transplant, after cytoreduction. This specimen consisted of peripheral blood mononuclear cells, obtained before stem cell transplant. The receptors come from a man aged 60-69 years with myelodysplastic syndrome. Some clones in this sample may be carry-over from other donors' samples.

The chain carries TRBV9 and TRBJ1-6, with 9 bases identical to TRBD1. CDR1 is SGDLS, CDR2 YYNGEE, per germline. Unmatched junction bases numbered 5, after V lost 3 bases and J lost 7 bases. The CDR3 sequence is 15 residues long. The CDR3 loop is CASSATGGTNSPLHF. The DNA for the CDR3 is TGTGCCAGCAGCGCCACAGGGGGCACCAATTCACCCCTCCACTTT.

This rearrangement joins TRBV9 to TRBJ2-2; possibly TRBD2 for D (5 bases). V was cut by 3 bases and J by 5 bases, with 14 bases left in between. Germline CDR1 reads SGDLS; CDR2 reads YYNGEE. This CDR3 region has 15 residues. The CDR3 protein is CASSGLAGVTGELFF. The CDR3 DNA sequence: TGTGCCAGCAGCGGACTTGCCGGGGTAACCGGGGAGCTGTTTTTT.

The genes are TRBV29-1 and TRBJ2-5, with D maybe TRBD1 (6 bases). The V gene lost 0 bases and the J gene lost 7 bases, with 9 bases spanning the gap. The CDR3 totals 12 residues. Germline V gene lookup returns CDR1 SQVTM and CDR2 ANQGSEA. The CDR3 loop is CSVEDGGPTQYF. CDR3 bases: TGCAGCGTTGAAGATGGGGGCCCGACCCAGTACTTC. The full variable domain, rest sourced from reference TRBV29-1 and TRBJ2-5, is SAVISQKPSRDICQRGTSLTIQCQVDSQVTMMFWYRQQPGQSLTLIATANQGSEATYESGFVIDKFPISRPNLTFSTLTVSNMSPEDSSIYLCSVEDGGPTQYFGPGTRLLVL.

This chain joins TRBV15 and TRBJ1-2; D unresolved. This CDR3 has 14 residues. Germline CDR1 and CDR2: LNHNV and YYDKDF (reference sequence). V was pared by 4 bases and J by 5 bases, with 14 bases between. The CDR3 sequence: CATSTSPEGYGYTF. The DNA of the CDR3 is TGTGCCACCAGCACAAGTCCGGAGGGATATGGCTACACCTTC.

CDR3 region: CASSLSSGGQGAGSTEAFF. The CDR3 DNA follows: TGTGCCAGCAGTTTATCTAGTGGGGGGCAGGGGGCAGGTAGCACTGAAGCTTTCTTT. The J gene is TRBJ1-1, the V gene TRBV28; 8 bases line up with TRBD1. V trimming: 1 base; J trimming: 4 bases; junction bases outside the gene matches: 17. The CDR3 covers 19 residues. Germline V gene data show CDR1 as MDHEN and CDR2 as SYDVKM.

This clone was found a few times. The V call is TRBV19, the J call TRBJ1-1, with unresolved D. V was shortened by 5 bases and J by 4 bases, with 11 bases between the two germline ends. CDR3 length equals 13 residues. CDR1 and CDR2 from the germline V gene are LNHDA and SQIVND (reference sequence). The CDR3 DNA reads as TGTGCCAGTAGTCTCCGAGGTAGCACTGAAGCTTTCTTT. Its protein is CASSLRGSTEAFF.